These T cell receptor beta chains were read from a single sample in a study of blood T cells in healthy people across ages. From the 5' RACE reads, TCRdb called clonotypes with MiXCR, one entry per CDR3 protein. The sample records roughly 2 million distinct CDR3 sequences, 49% being singletons. Sample: blood. The source is a woman aged 35 to 49 in good health. Each CDR3 is given with its conserved first and last residue. D genes are given only for firm matches. Only some rows state a clone size, as once, few, many or a class for expanded clones.

D gene,clone size,CDR3 length,V gene,J gene,CDR3 DNA,CDR3 protein
NA,NA,12,TRBV29-1,TRBJ2-5,TGCAGCGCCGAGGGACCAGCGGAGACCCAGTACTTC,CSAEGPAETQYF
NA,few,13,TRBV12-3/TRBV12-4,TRBJ1-2,TGTGCCAGCAGCGTGGGGACGCTTCTTGGCTACACCTTC,CASSVGTLLGYTF
NA,NA,13,TRBV20-1,TRBJ2-3,TGCAGTACCGCCGGGTCCTACACAGATACGCAGTATTTT,CSTAGSYTDTQYF
NA,few,11,TRBV29-1,TRBJ1-2,TGCAGCGTTGAAGACTACAATGGCTACACCTTC,CSVEDYNGYTF
NA,NA,15,TRBV7-2,TRBJ2-5,TGTGCCAGCAGCTTAGGTCCCTTCCTCCAAGAGACCCAGTACTTC,CASSLGPFLQETQYF
NA,NA,15,TRBV20-1,TRBJ2-1,TGCAGTGCTAGACCCTCGCGCGGGACGGACAATGAGCAGTTCTTC,CSARPSRGTDNEQFF
NA,NA,14,TRBV20-1,TRBJ2-3,TGCAGTGCGGAAGGACAGCTAGGCACAGATACGCAGTATTTT,CSAEGQLGTDTQYF
TRBD1,few,14,TRBV5-1,TRBJ2-1,TGCGCCAGCAGCTTCGTTAGGGGGCTCAATGAGCAGTTCTTC,CASSFVRGLNEQFF
TRBD2,few,15,TRBV11-2,TRBJ2-5,TGTGCCAGCAGCTCCCCCTGGGGAGGGAAAGAGACCCAGTACTTC,CASSSPWGGKETQYF
NA,NA,16,TRBV27,TRBJ2-3,TGTGCCAGCAGCTCCTATCTCGGACAGAGCACAGATACGCAGTATTTT,CASSSYLGQSTDTQYF
NA,NA,14,TRBV29-1,TRBJ1-4,TGCAGCGCCAAGTGGGGAGCAACTAATGAAAAACTGTTTTTT,CSAKWGATNEKLFF
TRBD2,NA,14,TRBV11-3,TRBJ2-1,TGTGCCAGCAGCTTGGGGACTAGCTCGGATGAGCAGTTCTTC,CASSLGTSSDEQFF
NA,few,13,TRBV29-1,TRBJ2-1,TGCAGCGTTGCTTCCAGGGGTTACAATGAGCAGTTCTTC,CSVASRGYNEQFF
NA,once,14,TRBV6-5,TRBJ1-1,TGTGCCAGCAGTTATGGGGGGAGAAAAACTGAAGCTTTCTTT,CASSYGGRKTEAFF
NA,once,17,TRBV6-6,TRBJ1-4,TGTGCCAGCAGTTACAGCGACGTTGGGGCAACTAATGAAGAACTGTTTTTT,CASSYSDVGATNEELFF
NA,once,16,TRBV6-1,TRBJ2-1,TGTGCCAGCAGTGAGGAGTCCGTAATACCGGATGGAGAGCAGTTCTTC,CASSEESVIPDGEQFF
TRBD2,NA,15,TRBV4-3,TRBJ2-1,TGCGCCAGCAGCCAGGTAGCGGGGGGAACCATTGAGCAGTTCTTC,CASSQVAGGTIEQFF
TRBD1,few,15,TRBV5-1,TRBJ2-3,TGCGCCAGCAGCTCTGAAGGGGGCAGCGCAGATACGCAGTATTTT,CASSSEGGSADTQYF
NA,NA,16,TRBV18,TRBJ1-4,TGTGCCAGCTCCCAGGGAGTAGCAGGAACTAATGAAAAACTGTTTTTT,CASSQGVAGTNEKLFF
NA,NA,13,TRBV5-5,TRBJ1-2,TGTGCCAGCAGCTCCAACACTGACTATGGCTACACCTTC,CASSSNTDYGYTF
NA,few,12,TRBV27,TRBJ2-7,TGTGCCAGTCAGGGAGCCCCTTACGAGCAGTACTTC,CASQGAPYEQYF
NA,NA,15,TRBV29-1,TRBJ2-1,TGCAGCGTTGAAGGTGGTTTTTGGAGTGGAAATGAGCAGTTCTTC,CSVEGGFWSGNEQFF
NA,few,14,TRBV29-1,TRBJ2-3,TGCAGCGTTGTAAAGGGGACTTATCGCGATACGCAGTATTTT,CSVVKGTYRDTQYF
NA,NA,14,TRBV27,TRBJ2-7,TGTGCCAGCAGTTTGGGACTCGGTTTTTACGAGCAGTACTTC,CASSLGLGFYEQYF
NA,NA,15,TRBV7-3,TRBJ2-3,TGTGCCAGCAGCCGGGACGGTGGAGGGGTAGATACGCAGTATTTT,CASSRDGGGVDTQYF
NA,NA,12,TRBV20-1,TRBJ2-1,TGCAGTGCCCGAGGGCACTGGGTTGAGCAGTTCTTC,CSARGHWVEQFF
NA,NA,14,TRBV7-2,TRBJ1-2,TGTGCCAGCAGCTTAGTATCCGGGAATCGTGGCTACACCTTC,CASSLVSGNRGYTF
TRBD1,NA,20,TRBV7-2,TRBJ1-6,TGTGCCAGCAGCTTAGCGGGGCTTCGACAGGGGACGTCCTATAATTCACCCCTCCACTTT,CASSLAGLRQGTSYNSPLHF
NA,few,14,TRBV5-5,TRBJ1-6,TGTGCCAGCAGCTTGCCGCAGGTCAATTCACCCCTCCACTTT,CASSLPQVNSPLHF
NA,NA,17,TRBV3-1,TRBJ2-3,TGTGCCAGCAGCCAAGAAGAGGACCAACCCACCACAGATACGCAGTATTTT,CASSQEEDQPTTDTQYF
TRBD2,NA,14,TRBV3-1,TRBJ2-7,TGTGCCAGCAGCCAAGCGGGGGGGCCTAACGAGCAGTACTTC,CASSQAGGPNEQYF